This TCR beta chain was recorded in a study of OX40 agonist ivuxolimab in advanced cancers. Background on the study: Partial responses were achieved by three patients, of whom one had hepatocellular carcinoma and two had cutaneous melanoma.

This table comes from immunoSEQ multiplex PCR, and its TCRdb copy is limited to in-frame clones, with some not included. The sample holds about 50,000 clones, roughly four fifths seen once. V was cut by 3 bases and J by 12 bases, with 21 bases left in between. From germline, CDR1 is MDHEN and CDR2 SYDVKM. This CDR3 is built from 15 residues. Whole-study findings and limits: The CD4+ and CD8+ T cells in the blood had expanded clonally by week 6 at 0.1 to 3.0 mg/kg.

No patient had autoimmune disease or received systemic immunosuppression. On cycle 4 day 1 and cycle 7 day 1, as well as at baseline, blood was sampled. Regarding this clone: Its antigen is still unknown.

The sequence was obtained from an adult with an advanced solid tumor such as melanoma, head and neck, liver or kidney cancer. The input for sequencing was CD4+ or CD8+ T cells sorted from blood, taken in a trial of the OX40 agonist ivuxolimab. The rearrangement uses TRBV28 and TRBJ1-5; D gene uncertain. The CDR3 protein is CASSLMYGNQVVQHF. In nucleotides, the CDR3 is TGTGCCAGCAGTTTGATGTACGGGAATCAAGTGGTCCAGCATTTT.